Listed here are 26 T cell receptor beta chains from one sample, sequenced in a study of regulatory T cells in long-lasting Graves disease. Arm-PCR with iRepertoire HTBI primers amplified the CDR3 regions for these TCR beta libraries. TCRdb called the multiplex PCR reads again in MiXCR, with one record for every CDR3 protein. Altogether about 470,000 distinct CDR3 sequences are present, about 20% being singletons, with the ten largest covering 7.8%. Time point given: persistent/refractory GD, antithyroid drugs over 5 years with positive TRAb. Scientists built the TCR library using RNA that was extracted from PBMCs. Sequencing was performed on peripheral blood mononuclear cells (PBMCs), taken when the disease was refractory, from a patient treated with antithyroid drugs. All receptors derive from a female donor with Graves disease.

The gene calls are TRBV5-4 and TRBJ2-1; D is perhaps TRBD1 (5 bases). Looked up from germline, CDR1 is SGHNT and CDR2 is YYREEE (reference sequence). The ends were cut back, 4 bases at V and 5 bases at J, with 10 bases in the middle. The CDR3 is made up of 13 amino acids. CDR3 sequence reads: CASSTTEDNEQFF. CDR3 nucleotide sequence: TGTGCCAGCAGCACGACAGAAGACAATGAGCAGTTCTTC.

This clonotype was detected many times. Mismatch with germline at one junction end may stem from a read error. The rearrangement links TRBV19 to TRBJ2-7, with 14 bases aligning to TRBD2. CDR1 LNHDA and CDR2 SQIVND come from the germline V gene (reference sequence). The CDR3 runs 15 residues. As DNA, the CDR3 is TGTGCGAGTAAGGGACTAGCGGGAGATCCCCGCGAGCAGTACTTC. It translates to CASKGLAGDPREQYF.

A note on this clonotype: One end of the junction fails to match germline, which may point to a read error. The V and J genes are TRBV6-2 or TRBV6-3 and TRBJ2-5, with D hard to call. The CDR3 is made up of 14 amino acids. CDR1 MNHEY and CDR2 SVGEGT come from the germline V gene. CDR3 nucleotides: TGTGCCGGCAGTTACCGATTGAATCAAGATACCCAGTACTTC. This sequence encodes CAGSYRLNQDTQYF.

This clonotype was counted at least ten times. The chain is built from TRBV5-1 and TRBJ2-2; D remains unclear. V was shortened by 4 bases and J by 3 bases, with 10 bases between the two germline ends. This CDR3 is 14 amino acids long. Looked up from germline, CDR1 is SGHRS and CDR2 is YFSETQ. The CDR3 spells CASSRPLDTGELFF. The CDR3 DNA is TGCGCCAGCAGCCGGCCACTTGACACCGGGGAGCTGTTTTTT.

This clonotype turned up a few times. The chain carries TRBV6-1 and TRBJ1-5, with a tentative D call TRBD1 (5 bases). Germline lookup yields CDR1 MNHNS and CDR2 SASEGT. Trimming shortened V by 7 bases and J by 0 bases, and 19 bases separated the two germline ends. The CDR3 loop spans 17 amino acids. CDR3 coding DNA: TGTGCCAGCAACTCTCGGGGGTCCGTTGTTAGCAATCAGCCCCAGCATTTT. This encodes CASNSRGSVVSNQPQHF.

This clonotype was observed a few times. This chain links TRBV28 with TRBJ2-7, with 11 nucleotides matching TRBD1. The CDR3 loop spans 13 amino acids. The trim removed 10 bases at V and 3 bases at J, leaving 5 bases unmatched. Germline assignment: CDR1 MDHEN and CDR2 SYDVKM. CDR3 bases: TGTGCCATCGGACAGGGGGCTGGCTACGAGCAGTACTTC. Amino acid sequence: CAIGQGAGYEQYF.

This clonotype was recorded at least ten times. The chain recombines TRBV15 with TRBJ1-1; no clear D. Trimming left V 5 bases short and J 0 bases short, with 7 bases between. The CDR3 loop spans 13 amino acids. Germline CDR1 is LNHNV and CDR2 is YYDKDF (reference sequence). DNA for the CDR3: TGTGCCACCAGCGGCGGGATGAACACTGAAGCTTTCTTT. Translation gives CATSGGMNTEAFF.

This chain uses TRBV29-1 with TRBJ2-7, with D perhaps TRBD1 (6 bases). The CDR3 totals 14 residues. The germline CDR1 and CDR2 sequences are SQVTM and ANQGSEA. V was clipped by 6 bases and J by 1 base, with 16 bases between them. The CDR3 region has the DNA TGCAGCGTACAAACGACAGGATCATCCTACGAGCAGTACTTC. Amino acid sequence: CSVQTTGSSYEQYF.

This clonotype turned up a few times. V and J are TRBV5-6 and TRBJ1-2; 10 bases line up with TRBD1. CDR3 length: 14 residues. V shed 2 bases, J shed 5 bases, and the junction held 3 bases outside the gene matches. Germline CDR1 and CDR2: SGHDT and YYEEEE. Here the CDR3 reads CASSFGTGAYGYTF. The CDR3 bases are TGTGCCAGCAGCTTCGGGACAGGGGCTTATGGCTACACCTTC.

This clonotype was seen a handful of times. V usage is TRBV5-1 and J usage is TRBJ2-6; D may be TRBD2 (5 bases). This CDR3 region has 19 residues. The V end lost 0 bases, the J end lost 0 bases, and 16 bases lay between the germline ends. Germline values: CDR1 SGHRS, CDR2 YFSETQ. The CDR3 loop reads CASSLGRDSPSSGANVLTF. DNA of the CDR3: TGCGCCAGCAGCTTGGGCCGGGATTCTCCTTCCTCTGGGGCCAACGTCCTGACTTTC. Full variable domain (outside the CDR3, taken from reference TRBV5-1 and TRBJ2-6): KAGVTQTPRYLIKTRGQQVTLSCSPISGHRSVSWYQQTPGQGLQFLFEYFSETQRNKGNFPGRFSGRQFSNSRSEMNVSTLELGDSALYLCASSLGRDSPSSGANVLTFGAGSRLTVL.

This clonotype showed up many times. One end of the junction fails to match germline, which may point to a read error. This chain joins TRBV28 and TRBJ2-7, with D tentatively TRBD2 (6 bases). The V gene's germline CDR1 is MDHEN and CDR2 SYDVKM. This CDR3 is built from 14 residues. In nucleotides, the CDR3 is TGTGCCAGCAGTTTATCCCGGGACTCCCACGAGCAGTACTTC. It encodes CASSLSRDSHEQYF.

This clonotype has ten or more counts. The genes are TRBV11-2 and TRBJ2-7, with 7 positions matching TRBD2. Germline values: CDR1 SGHAT, CDR2 FQNNGV. CDR3 length: 15 residues. V trimming: 3 bases; J trimming: 5 bases; junction bases outside the gene matches: 10. In nucleotides, the CDR3 is TGTGCCAGCAGCTTGGGGGGAGGGCCGTTCGACGAGCAGTACTTC. Its translation is CASSLGGGPFDEQYF.

This clonotype has at least ten counts. This chain uses TRBV24-1 with TRBJ2-7, with 14 bases fitting TRBD2. Germline CDR1 is KGHDR and CDR2 is SFDVKD. This CDR3 contains 16 residues. The junction had 7 bases not matched to a gene; V was cut back by 4 bases and J by 6 bases. DNA of the CDR3: TGTGCCACCAGTGACCCGGGACTAGCGGGAGTTGGCGAGCAGTACTTC. This translates into CATSDPGLAGVGEQYF.

As DNA, the CDR3 is TGTGCCAGCAGCCCGGCCCAGGGGGCCTATGGCTACACCTTC. The encoded protein is CASSPAQGAYGYTF. J is TRBJ1-2 and V is TRBV7-2; 8 bases fit TRBD1. CDR1 is SGHTA, CDR2 FQGNSA, per germline. This CDR3 spans 14 amino acids. V lost 5 bases and J lost 4; bases outside the gene matches: 6.

In this sample, this clonotype turned up a few times. The chain recombines TRBV5-1 with TRBJ1-4; 7 nucleotides line up with TRBD1. This CDR3 is built from 16 residues. Trimming removed 0 bases from V and 3 bases from J; junction bases left unmatched: 5. Looked up from germline, CDR1 is SGHRS and CDR2 is YFSETQ. The CDR3 DNA is TGCGCCAGCAGCTTGGCTCGGACAGGCGCTAATGAAAAACTGTTTTTT. It is translated as CASSLARTGANEKLFF.

In this sample, this clonotype turned up a few times. V is TRBV5-1 and J is TRBJ1-3; D unresolved. CDR1 SGHRS and CDR2 YFSETQ come from the germline V gene. Deletions cut 0 bases from V and 4 bases from J, with 20 bases between. This CDR3 contains 18 residues. The CDR3 DNA is TGCGCCAGCAGCTTGGGACCATCGGCGACCCCGAGGGGAAACACCATATATTTT. This codes for CASSLGPSATPRGNTIYF.

This clonotype was recorded many times. V usage is TRBV2 and J usage is TRBJ1-1, with TRBD1 matching over 11 bases. The V gene end was trimmed by 5 bases and the J gene end by 6 bases; junction bases not matched to a gene: 11. This CDR3 comprises 16 residues. Germline V gene lookup returns CDR1 SNHLY and CDR2 FYNNEI. The CDR3 protein is CASSTQGTGGMAEAFF. The CDR3 DNA reads TGTGCCAGCAGTACCCAGGGGACAGGGGGAATGGCTGAAGCTTTCTTT.

This clonotype showed up many times. This chain joins TRBV6-5 and TRBJ2-7; 9 bases fit TRBD1. V was pared by 4 bases and J by 4 bases, with 14 bases of the junction left unmatched. The CDR3 consists of 17 residues. Per the germline V gene, CDR1 is MNHEY and CDR2 is SVGAGI. DNA of the CDR3: TGTGCCAGCAGTTCAACTCCGGGACAGGGATTTTTGTACGAGCAGTACTTC. This sequence encodes CASSSTPGQGFLYEQYF.

This clonotype came up many times. The rearrangement uses TRBV19 and TRBJ2-5, with D hard to call. This CDR3 is 16 amino acids long. The V gene lost 1 base and the J gene lost 1 base, with 13 bases spanning the gap. Germline V gives CDR1 LNHDA, CDR2 SQIVND (reference sequence). The CDR3 region is CASSIAQHWGQETQYF. As DNA, the CDR3 is TGTGCCAGTAGTATAGCCCAACACTGGGGCCAAGAGACCCAGTACTTC.

This clonotype was found once. The CDR3 spells CASSIGRGKDTDTQYF. The CDR3 nucleotides are TGTGCCAGTAGTATAGGGCGAGGAAAAGACACAGATACGCAGTATTTT. The chain links TRBV19 to TRBJ2-3; D gene uncertain. The CDR3 totals 16 residues. CDR1 is LNHDA and CDR2 is SQIVND in the germline V gene (reference sequence). V was trimmed by 1 base and J by 2 bases, leaving 13 bases between them.

This clonotype was picked up many times. The V gene is TRBV7-8, the J gene TRBJ2-7, with D hard to call. CDR3 size: 16 residues. The germline gives CDR1 SGHVS, CDR2 FQNEAQ. V was shortened by 1 base and J by 2 bases, with 15 bases between the two germline ends. The CDR3 sequence: CASSLVVPANTYEQYF. For the CDR3, the DNA is TGTGCCAGCAGCTTAGTAGTCCCAGCCAATACCTACGAGCAGTACTTC.

A few counts support this clonotype. The rearrangement joins TRBV7-2 to TRBJ2-7, with D perhaps assigned TRBD1 or TRBD2 (5 bases each). The CDR3 sequence is 17 residues long. Germline V gene data show CDR1 as SGHTA and CDR2 as FQGNSA. V lost 4 bases and J 3 bases, leaving 22 bases between the germline ends. The CDR3 DNA reads TGTGCCAGCAGCTCGGGACGAGAAAGAAGTGGGGGCTACGAGCAGTACTTC. It specifies CASSSGRERSGGYEQYF. Supplemented by reference TRBV7-2 and TRBJ2-7, the full variable domain reads GAGVSQSPSNKVTEKGKDVELRCDPISGHTALYWYRQSLGQGLEFLIYFQGNSAPDKSGLPSDRFSAERTGGSVSTLTIQRTQQEDSAVYLCASSSGRERSGGYEQYFGPGTRLTVT.

This clonotype showed up many times. The chain links TRBV11-2 to TRBJ1-5, with D uncertain. This CDR3 contains 15 residues. The V end lost 3 bases, the J end lost 2 bases, and 11 bases lay between the germline ends. Germline CDR1 SGHAT, CDR2 FQNNGV. CDR3 residues: CASSFGAGGNQPQHF. In DNA form, the CDR3 reads TGTGCCAGCAGCTTCGGAGCTGGGGGCAATCAGCCCCAGCATTTT.

There are a few counts of this clonotype. The chain combines TRBV29-1 with TRBJ2-7; TRBD2 matches at 7 bases. Trimming took 5 bases from V and 1 from J; bases not matched to a gene: 5. The CDR3 length is 13 residues. Germline CDR1 and CDR2: SQVTM and ANQGSEA. CDR3 in DNA: TGCAGCGTTTGGGGCGGGAGTTCCTACGAGCAGTACTTC. This sequence encodes CSVWGGSSYEQYF.

This clonotype was seen more than once but under ten times. The gene calls are TRBV18 and TRBJ2-7, with D hard to call. The CDR3 runs to 12 residues. Germline loops: CDR1 KGHSH, CDR2 LQKENI. The ends were cut back, 2 bases at V and 7 bases at J, with 9 bases in the middle. DNA for the CDR3: TGTGCCAGCTCACCAGGAGCGTGGGAGCAGTACTTC. Its translation: CASSPGAWEQYF.

This clonotype was counted between two and nine times. One end of the junction fails to match germline, which may point to a read error. This chain links TRBV7-9 with TRBJ2-7, with 7 bases fitting TRBD1. Germline CDR1 SEHNR, CDR2 FQNEAQ (reference sequence). This CDR3 has 14 amino acids. The chain's CDR3 is CASSQLGQPHEQYF. CDR3 bases: TGCGCCAGCAGCCAATTGGGACAGCCACACGAGCAGTACTTC.